These T cell receptor beta chains were read from a single sample in a study of tumor-infiltrating lymphocytes in primary liver carcinoma. One entry per CDR3 protein, called by TCRdb with MiXCR from the multiplex PCR reads. The sample contains 90,000 to 150,000 distinct CDR3 sequences, approximately 68% of which appear only once. Sequencing input: tumor-adjacent normal liver tissue. The receptors shown here come from a woman aged 55-69 years with primary liver carcinoma and hepatitis B virus infection. Both conserved end residues are part of each CDR3. The order of the fields is D gene, CDR3 length, V gene, J gene, clone size, CDR3 DNA, CDR3 protein. D genes are given only for firm matches. The size entry is marked missing in some rows and otherwise reads once, few, many or a size class.

>TRBD1|14|TRBV29-1|TRBJ1-2|many
TGCAGCGCAAGCCGGACAGGTGACGAGGATGGCTACACCTTC
CSASRTGDEDGYTF
>NA|15|TRBV10-2|TRBJ2-1|many
TGCGCCAGCAGTGAAGGAGAAGCGGCTTACAATGAGCAGTTCTTC
CASSEGEAAYNEQFF
>NA|11|TRBV12-3/TRBV12-4|TRBJ1-2|NA
TGTGACAGCAGTATCCGCTATGGCCACACCTTC
CDSSIRYGHTF
>TRBD1|12|TRBV30|TRBJ2-1|NA
TGTGCCTGGAGTGTACAGGGGAATGAGCTGTTCTTC
CAWSVQGNELFF
>NA|14|TRBV29-1|TRBJ2-1|NA
TGCAACGTTGACATGGAAGGTAGGGGAAATGAGCAGTTCTTC
CNVDMEGRGNEQFF
>NA|14|TRBV6-4|TRBJ2-3|NA
TGTGCCAGCAGTGAAGTTCGGGGCGCGGATACGCAGTATTTT
CASSEVRGADTQYF
>NA|13|TRBV28|TRBJ1-6|NA
TGTGCCAGCAATTTAGAACAAGATTCACCCCTCCACTTT
CASNLEQDSPLHF
>NA|14|TRBV11-2|TRBJ2-1|NA
TGTGCCAGCAGCTCTGGGTGGTCCTACAATGAGCAACTCTTC
CASSSGWSYNEQLF
>TRBD2|15|TRBV2|TRBJ2-7|NA
TGTGCTTGCAGTGAGGCGGGACTAGAATCGAGCGAGGAGTACTTC
CACSEAGLESSEEYF
>NA|14|TRBV7-8|TRBJ1-1|NA
TGTGCCAGCAGCTTCGGGATGGGGGGGACTGAGGCTTCCTTT
CASSFGMGGTEASF
>NA|15|TRBV28|TRBJ2-7|many
TGTGCCAGCACCCGTCGGGGGCCCCCTACCTACGAGCAGTACTTC
CASTRRGPPTYEQYF
>NA|14|TRBV20-1|TRBJ1-5|NA
TGCAGTGCTAGGCACCCTGAGGTCTATCAGCCCCAGCATTTT
CSARHPEVYQPQHF